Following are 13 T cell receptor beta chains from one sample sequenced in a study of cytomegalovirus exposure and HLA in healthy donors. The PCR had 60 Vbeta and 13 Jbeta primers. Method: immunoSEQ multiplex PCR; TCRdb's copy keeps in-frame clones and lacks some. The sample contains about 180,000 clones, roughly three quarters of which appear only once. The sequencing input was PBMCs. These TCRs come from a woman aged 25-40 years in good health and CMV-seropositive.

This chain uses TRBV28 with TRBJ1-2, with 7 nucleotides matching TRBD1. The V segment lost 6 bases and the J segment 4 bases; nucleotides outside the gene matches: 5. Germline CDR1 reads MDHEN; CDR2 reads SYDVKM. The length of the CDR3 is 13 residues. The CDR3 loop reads CASRGQMAYGYTF. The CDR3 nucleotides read TGTGCCAGCAGGGGACAGATGGCCTATGGCTACACCTTC.

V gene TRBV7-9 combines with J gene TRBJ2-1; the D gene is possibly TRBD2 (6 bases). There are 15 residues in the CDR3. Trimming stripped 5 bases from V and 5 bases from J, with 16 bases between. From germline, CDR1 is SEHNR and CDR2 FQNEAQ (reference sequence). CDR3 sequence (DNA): TGTGCCAGCAGCAGACCTCCGGGACTCCACAATGAGCAGTTCTTC. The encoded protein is CASSRPPGLHNEQFF.

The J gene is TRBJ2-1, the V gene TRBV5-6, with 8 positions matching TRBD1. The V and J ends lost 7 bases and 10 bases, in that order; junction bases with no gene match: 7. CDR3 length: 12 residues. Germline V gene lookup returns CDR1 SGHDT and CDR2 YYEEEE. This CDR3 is CASGDRGWEQFF. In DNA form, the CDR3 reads TGTGCCAGCGGAGACAGGGGATGGGAGCAGTTCTTC.

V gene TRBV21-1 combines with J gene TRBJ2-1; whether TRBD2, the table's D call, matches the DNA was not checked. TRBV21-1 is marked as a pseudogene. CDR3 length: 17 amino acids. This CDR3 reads CASSKRSGEEGYNEQFF. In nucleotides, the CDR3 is TGTGCCAGCAGCAAAAGGTCCGGGGAAGAAGGGTACAATGAGCAGTTCTTC.

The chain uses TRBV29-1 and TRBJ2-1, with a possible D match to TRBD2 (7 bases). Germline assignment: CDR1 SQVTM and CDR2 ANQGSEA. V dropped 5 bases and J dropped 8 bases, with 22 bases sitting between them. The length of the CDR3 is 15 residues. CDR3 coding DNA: TGCAGCGTTCACTCTGTCGGGCGGGGGCTTCATGAGCAGTTCTTC. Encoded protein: CSVHSVGRGLHEQFF.

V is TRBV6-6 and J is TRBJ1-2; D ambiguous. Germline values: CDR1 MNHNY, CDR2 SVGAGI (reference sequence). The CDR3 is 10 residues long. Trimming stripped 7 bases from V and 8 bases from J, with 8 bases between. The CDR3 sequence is CASNQEGYTF. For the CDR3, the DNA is TGTGCCAGCAATCAAGAGGGCTACACCTTC.

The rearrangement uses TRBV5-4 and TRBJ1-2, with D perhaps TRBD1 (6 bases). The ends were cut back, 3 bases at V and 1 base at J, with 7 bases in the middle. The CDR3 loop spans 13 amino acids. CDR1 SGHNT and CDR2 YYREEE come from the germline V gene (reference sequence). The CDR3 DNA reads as TGTGCCAGCAGCTCGGACAGTAACTATGGCTACACCTTC. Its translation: CASSSDSNYGYTF.

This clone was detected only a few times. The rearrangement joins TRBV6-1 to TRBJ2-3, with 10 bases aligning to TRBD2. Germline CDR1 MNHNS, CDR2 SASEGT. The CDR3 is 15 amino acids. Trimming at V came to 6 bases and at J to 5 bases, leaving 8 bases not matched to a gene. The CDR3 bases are TGTGCCAGCAGACCAGCGGGGGGGCCTAGAGATACGCAGTATTTT. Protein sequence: CASRPAGGPRDTQYF.

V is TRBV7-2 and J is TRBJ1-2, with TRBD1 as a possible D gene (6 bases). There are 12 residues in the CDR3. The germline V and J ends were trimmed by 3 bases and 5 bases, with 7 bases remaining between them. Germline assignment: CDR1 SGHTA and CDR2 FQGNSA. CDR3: CASSLRGYGYTF. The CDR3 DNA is TGTGCCAGCAGCTTGAGGGGGTATGGCTACACCTTC.

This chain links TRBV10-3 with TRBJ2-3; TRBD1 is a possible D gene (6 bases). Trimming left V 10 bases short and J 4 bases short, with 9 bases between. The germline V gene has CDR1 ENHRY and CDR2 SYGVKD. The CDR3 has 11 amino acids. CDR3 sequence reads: CATSGADTQYF. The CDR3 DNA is TGTGCCACCTCAGGGGCAGATACGCAGTATTTT.

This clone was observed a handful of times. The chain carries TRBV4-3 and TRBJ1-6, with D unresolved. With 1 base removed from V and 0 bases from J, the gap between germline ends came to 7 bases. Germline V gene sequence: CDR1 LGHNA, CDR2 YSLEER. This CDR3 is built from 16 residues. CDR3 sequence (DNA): TGCGCCAGCAGCCAAGCTTTGAGCTCCTATAATTCACCCCTCCACTTT. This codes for CASSQALSSYNSPLHF.

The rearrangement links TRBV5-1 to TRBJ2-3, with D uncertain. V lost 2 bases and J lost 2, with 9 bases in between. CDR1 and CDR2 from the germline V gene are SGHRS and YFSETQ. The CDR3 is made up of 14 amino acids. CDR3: CASSFRSATDTQYF. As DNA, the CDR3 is TGCGCCAGCAGCTTTCGGAGCGCCACAGATACGCAGTATTTT.

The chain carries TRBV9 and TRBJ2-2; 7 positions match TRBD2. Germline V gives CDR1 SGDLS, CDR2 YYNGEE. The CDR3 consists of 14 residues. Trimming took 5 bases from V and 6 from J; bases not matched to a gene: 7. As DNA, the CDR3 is TGTGCCAGCAGTGGGGGGGGGATTGCCGGGGAGCTGTTTTTT. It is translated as CASSGGGIAGELFF.